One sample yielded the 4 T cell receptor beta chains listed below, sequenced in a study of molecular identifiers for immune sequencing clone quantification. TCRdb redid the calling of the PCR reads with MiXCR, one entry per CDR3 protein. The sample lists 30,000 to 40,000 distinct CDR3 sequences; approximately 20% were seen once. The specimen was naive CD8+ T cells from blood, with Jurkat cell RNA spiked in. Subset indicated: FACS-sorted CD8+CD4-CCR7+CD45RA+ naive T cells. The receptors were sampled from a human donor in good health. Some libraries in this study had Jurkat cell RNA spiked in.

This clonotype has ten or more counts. The CDR3 bases are TGTGCCAGCTCACAAGAGGTTTACGGGACAGGCGACCAAGAGACCCAGTACTTC. It codes for CASSQEVYGTGDQETQYF. The chain uses TRBV18 and TRBJ2-5; TRBD1 matches 8 bases. The length of the CDR3 is 18 residues. Germline V CDR1 and CDR2: KGHSH, LQKENI. V gave up 4 bases and J gave up 0 bases; unmatched junction bases: 13.

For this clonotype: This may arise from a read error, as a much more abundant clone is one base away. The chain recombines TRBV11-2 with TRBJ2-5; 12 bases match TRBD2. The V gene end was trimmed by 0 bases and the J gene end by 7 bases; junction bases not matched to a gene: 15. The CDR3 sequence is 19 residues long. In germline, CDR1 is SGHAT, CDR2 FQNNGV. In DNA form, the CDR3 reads TGTGCCAGCAGCTTAGACGTCGGTCTAGCGGGGGGGCCTGGTTGGACCCAGTACTTC. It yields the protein CASSLDVGLAGGPGWTQYF.

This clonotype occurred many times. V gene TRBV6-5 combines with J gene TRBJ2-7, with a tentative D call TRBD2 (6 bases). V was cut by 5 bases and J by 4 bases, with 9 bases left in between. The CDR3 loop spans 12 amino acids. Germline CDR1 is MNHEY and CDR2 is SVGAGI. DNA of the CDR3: TGTGCCAGCAGTGATGGAGGGTACGAGCAGTACTTC. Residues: CASSDGGYEQYF.

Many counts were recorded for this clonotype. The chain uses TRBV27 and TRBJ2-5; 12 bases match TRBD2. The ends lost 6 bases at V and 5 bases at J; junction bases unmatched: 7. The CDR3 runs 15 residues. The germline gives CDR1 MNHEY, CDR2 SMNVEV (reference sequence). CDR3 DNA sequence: TGTGCCAGCAGATCAGGACTAGCGGGATATGAGACCCAGTACTTC. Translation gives CASRSGLAGYETQYF.